The 14 T cell receptor beta chains below come from one sample, sequenced in a study of identical twins. TCRdb used MiXCR to reprocess the 5' RACE reads, holding one entry per CDR3 protein. The sample lists about 530,000 distinct CDR3 sequences; nearly 15% were seen once. These records were also assigned to another study, of yellow fever vaccine responses in identical twins.

The sample consisted of CD4+ T cells sorted from blood. The source is a woman younger than 30 in good health.

The chain uses TRBV23-1 and TRBJ2-5; D unclear. TRBV23-1 is an ORF, and what it does is uncertain. The V gene lost 8 bases and the J gene lost 2 bases, with 15 bases spanning the gap. The CDR3 is made up of 14 amino acids. The CDR3 spells CASPGPTGQETQYF. For the CDR3, the DNA is TGCGCCAGCCCCGGGCCAACTGGACAAGAGACCCAGTACTTC.

The chain combines TRBV27 with TRBJ1-2; 7 bases fit TRBD1. The CDR3 has 13 residues. Trimming cost V 5 bases and J 7 bases; bases outside gene matches: 7. CDR1 is MNHEY and CDR2 is SMNVEV in the germline V gene (reference sequence). As DNA, the CDR3 is TGTGCCAGCAGTACGACAGGGCCAACTGGCTACACCTTC. This encodes CASSTTGPTGYTF.

The chain combines TRBV21-1 with TRBJ2-7; the DNA was not used to check the table's D call, TRBD2. TRBV21-1 is an annotated pseudogene. This CDR3 has 15 residues. CDR3 amino acids: CASSKEGRGSYEQYV. The CDR3 DNA sequence: TGTGCCAGCAGCAAAGAGGGCAGGGGATCCTACGAGCAGTACGTC.

This clonotype has a handful of counts. One end of the junction does not line up with germline, which may come from a read error. The rearrangement links TRBV7-8 to TRBJ2-1, with 7 positions matching TRBD2. The CDR3 has 13 amino acids. From germline, CDR1 is SGHVS and CDR2 FQNEAQ. CDR3: CASSLGLADITHF. CDR3 in DNA: TGTGCCAGCAGCTTGGGCCTAGCGGACATAACCCACTTC.

The J gene is TRBJ2-1, the V gene TRBV11-2, with 9 nucleotides matching TRBD1. The germline gives CDR1 SGHAT, CDR2 FQNNGV. CDR3 size: 14 residues. The junction had 7 bases not matched to a gene; V was cut back by 5 bases and J by 8 bases. In nucleotides, the CDR3 is TGTGCCAGCAGCCTGGACAGGGGTAGGTATGAGCAGTTCTTC. Protein product: CASSLDRGRYEQFF.

CDR3 in DNA: TGTGCCAGCAGACCTCGCCGGTCCTCTGGGGCCAACGTCCTGACTTTC. Protein product: CASRPRRSSGANVLTF. The rearrangement uses TRBV12-3 or TRBV12-4 and TRBJ2-6; D not resolved. The CDR3 spans 16 residues. V was trimmed by 6 bases and J by 0 bases, leaving 12 bases between them.

The chain employs TRBV12-3 or TRBV12-4 and TRBJ2-4; no clear D gene. The V end lost 3 bases, the J end lost 3 bases, and 9 bases lay between the germline ends. This CDR3 has 14 amino acids. CDR3 amino acids: CASSFEQVKNIQYF. CDR3 DNA sequence: TGTGCCAGCAGTTTCGAGCAAGTCAAAAACATTCAGTACTTC.

The chain carries TRBV10-3 and TRBJ2-6; D is unresolved. The CDR3 totals 16 residues. V dropped 6 bases and J dropped 2 bases, with 14 bases sitting between them. Germline CDR1 and CDR2: ENHRY and SYGVKD. CDR3 in DNA: TGTGCCATCAGCTCTACTGTTGGGCCTGGGGCCAACGTCCTGACTTTC. It encodes CAISSTVGPGANVLTF.

This clonotype has just a few counts. The chain uses TRBV7-2 and TRBJ2-7, with TRBD1 identical over 9 bases. CDR1 and CDR2 from the germline V gene are SGHTA and FQGNSA. The CDR3 is made up of 14 amino acids. The ends lost 3 bases at V and 3 bases at J; junction bases unmatched: 3. CDR3 nucleotides: TGTGCCAGCAGCTTCGGGACAGGGAACTACGAGCAGTACTTC. Translating it yields CASSFGTGNYEQYF.

This clonotype was seen more than once but under ten times. DNA of the CDR3: TGCGCCAGCAGCCAATGGACAGTAAGCTCTGGGGCCAACGTCCTGACTTTC. It is translated as CASSQWTVSSGANVLTF. V usage is TRBV4-1 and J usage is TRBJ2-6, with D maybe TRBD1 (6 bases). Germline V gene lookup returns CDR1 MGHRA and CDR2 YSYEKL. CDR3 length: 17 amino acids. V gave up 2 bases and J gave up 0 bases, with 11 bases separating them.

This clonotype was detected a few times. This chain connects TRBV15 to TRBJ2-3; D possibly uses TRBD1 or TRBD2 (5 bases each). Trimming cost V 2 bases and J 1 base, with 10 bases left between them. This CDR3 region has 15 residues. Per the germline V gene, CDR1 is LNHNV and CDR2 is YYDKDF (reference sequence). CDR3 in DNA: TGTGCCACCAGCAGAACGGGGACGGGCACAGATACGCAGTATTTT. Amino acid sequence: CATSRTGTGTDTQYF.

This clonotype showed up just a few times. The chain uses TRBV10-3 and TRBJ2-5; 9 nucleotides agree with TRBD1. The CDR3 is 13 amino acids. The germline gives CDR1 ENHRY, CDR2 SYGVKD. Trimming at V came to 9 bases and at J to 4 bases, leaving 6 bases not matched to a gene. As DNA, the CDR3 is TGTGCCATACGTGACAGGGGGTTAGAGACCCAGTACTTC. Protein product: CAIRDRGLETQYF.

The V call is TRBV5-1, the J call TRBJ2-1; TRBD2 agrees at 11 bases. The CDR3 has 16 amino acids. Germline assignment: CDR1 SGHRS and CDR2 YFSETQ. The junction had 7 bases not matched to a gene; V was cut back by 1 base and J by 7 bases. The CDR3: CASSLPGTSGKNEQFF. CDR3 DNA: TGCGCCAGCAGCTTGCCAGGGACTAGCGGAAAGAATGAGCAGTTCTTC.

This clonotype was detected a few times. The chain combines TRBV6-5 with TRBJ2-2; possible D gene TRBD1, 6 bases. Trimming shortened V by 2 bases and J by 4 bases, and 14 bases separated the two germline ends. Germline loops: CDR1 MNHEY, CDR2 SVGAGI. This CDR3 spans 16 amino acids. In DNA form, the CDR3 reads TGTGCCAGCAGTTACGGAGTGGGGGCTGTCACCGGGGAGCTGTTTTTT. This sequence encodes CASSYGVGAVTGELFF.